This TCR beta chain was retrieved from a study of T cell clusters in autoimmune cytopenias. Germline V gene sequence: CDR1 SGHNT, CDR2 YYREEE (reference sequence). The CDR3 totals 15 residues. TRB was amplified by touch-down multiplex PCR, primer pools A and B combined. Each CDR3 protein gets one entry in TCRdb, which reprocessed the multiplex PCR reads and gives no DNA. Across fewer than 8,500 distinct CDR3 sequences, the top ten clones capture approximately 9.9% of the sample. Tens of thousands of genome equivalents of blood DNA were amplified for TRB. In addition, the sample was reused for a study of T cell repertoires in aging, cancer and after chemotherapy. From that paper: Over several months to years, re-sampled healthy donor repertoires clearly shared clones. Untreated cancer patients had significantly lower blood TCR diversity than age-matched healthy donors.

The sequencing input was peripheral blood. This sequence originates from a human donor in good health. The V call is TRBV5-4, the J call TRBJ2-1; with no DNA, the TCRdb D assignment of TRBD2 cannot be verified. The CDR3 loop is CASSPRTSGYNEQFF.